This T cell receptor beta chain was obtained from a study of blood T cell repertoires in COVID-19 (dated by TCRdb to about 2020). Broadly, across the study: Samples covering the acute and convalescent phases of COVID-19 were provided by collaborators in the United States, Italy and Spain. The dataset comprised deeply sampled blood TCRbeta repertoires from subjects exposed to, actively infected with, or recovered from COVID-19. Where HLA class I and class II types were available, the types were taken from metadata supplied by the sample provider, not from assay-based typing. The repertoires were made available in a free public database intended to serve as a resource for research on the immune response to SARS-CoV-2. The material from the prospective study consisted of cDNA or gDNA derived from T cells, B-cell-depleted T cells, or PBMCs. The samples were drawn from the first 160 participants of the ongoing ImmuneRACE study and from some 1,300 subjects provided by 6 global collaborators. A de-identified subject ID, COVID-19 status, age in years and sex were almost always included in the sample metadata. Findings and caveats that apply to the study as a whole: The amount of clinical and demographic metadata varied by source and participant and was provided uncurated.

In the prospective study, participants were 18 to 89 years old, resided in 24 geographic areas of the United States, and were enrolled through a virtual design. To assign participants to cohorts, the prospective study relied on clinical history that participants themselves reported in a screening survey and a study questionnaire. Exposed participants had been in contact with someone with a PCR-confirmed or clinician-diagnosed COVID-19 case within 2 weeks of study entry. In the prospective study, mobile phlebotomists collected whole blood, serum and a nasopharyngeal or oropharyngeal swab from each participant. Prospective study participants could optionally give additional blood draws and questionnaires over a roughly 2-month period. Prospective study blood samples were shipped either frozen or at room temperature before DNA extraction. The CDR3 has 14 amino acids, counting the end cysteine and phenylalanine. Only CDR3 DNA remains: 42 bases, in frame from the first base. The germline V gene supplies CDR1 LGHNA and CDR2 YNFKEQ. V is cut back by 2 bases and J by 4 bases, with 5 bases in the junction unmatched.

The immunoSEQ Assay, a bias-controlled multiplex PCR, was used to amplify TCRbeta CDR3 regions from genomic DNA. The study's own analysis went as follows. The number of nucleated cells in each sample was estimated by amplification of reference gene primers within the assay. To quantify the absolute abundance of each unique TCRbeta CDR3 rearrangement, sequence reads were collapsed and filtered. For each sample, productive Simpson clonality was calculated as the square root of Simpson's diversity index over productive rearrangements. This is the immuneACCESS table as TCRdb keeps it, with only in-frame sequences that have V and J called. A part of the clones is gone; compared with another copy, unresolved V genes explain less than half, and the rest is unexplained. V, J and clone size are those of that table, while D and trimming were read from the DNA. Within this sample are about 280,000 clones, with about four fifths of them counted one time only. Roughly 4.7% of the sample belongs to the ten largest clones.

As to this clone: Its specific antigen is unknown. The input lacks base qualities; no much larger clone sits a single base away.

The sequencing sample was made of PBMCs or T cells enriched from blood (not recorded which). The chain is made from TRBV4-2 and TRBJ2-7; 7 junctional bases match TRBD1. The sequence was obtained from a middle-aged man who had been exposed to COVID-19. DNA sequence: TGTGCCAGCAGCCAACGGACAGGAACTTACGAGCAGTACTTC. Translated, this is CASSQRTGTYEQYF.